Following are 17 T cell receptor beta chains from one sample sequenced in a study of blood T cell repertoires in COVID-19 (TCRdb year 2020). The method behind the library was the immunoSEQ multiplex PCR assay. The table comes from immuneACCESS by way of TCRdb, which keeps in-frame sequences with V and J called. Part of the clones is missing from these tables; in studies checked, under half for an unresolved V gene and the rest for unknown reasons. The sample data list more than 95,000 clones, and more than 70% of these were observed just once. The ten largest clones take up 3.2% of the sample. The sample taken for sequencing was peripheral blood. Receptors were obtained from a woman aged 80 or over with COVID-19, enrolled during active disease.

The chain couples TRBV3-1 (or the pseudogene TRBV3-2) to TRBJ1-4, with 7 bases that match TRBD1. Germline CDR1 and CDR2: LGHDT and YNNKEL (reference sequence). This CDR3 region has 16 residues. Germline trimming cut 4 bases from V and 0 bases from J; bases unmatched to any gene: 5. The CDR3, as DNA: TGTGCCAGCAGCCTTAACAGGGGATCAACTAATGAAAAACTGTTTTTT. It is translated as CASSLNRGSTNEKLFF.

The chain carries TRBV2 and TRBJ2-7, with D possibly TRBD2 on 5 matching bases. The CDR3 is made up of 16 amino acids. V lost 2 bases and J lost 7, with 21 bases in between. Germline V CDR1 and CDR2: SNHLY, FYNNEI. The CDR3 bases are TGTGCCAGCAGTGAAATGGACTTCGGGCCCTCCGGGGAGCAGTACTTC. Its protein is CASSEMDFGPSGEQYF. Drawing the rest from reference TRBV2 and TRBJ2-7, the complete variable domain is EPEVTQTPSHQVTQMGQEVILRCVPISNHLYFYWYRQILGQKVEFLVSFYNNEISEKSEIFDDQFSVERPDGSNFTLKIRSTKLEDSAMYFCASSEMDFGPSGEQYFGPGTRLTVT.

J is TRBJ1-5 and V is TRBV28, with 7 positions matching TRBD1. The CDR3 runs 16 residues. V lost 7 bases, J lost 0 bases, and 9 bases stayed unmatched. Germline assignment: CDR1 MDHEN and CDR2 SYDVKM. This CDR3 reads CASTLGTAYSNQPQHF. CDR3 in DNA: TGTGCCAGCACCCTCGGGACAGCTTATAGCAATCAGCCCCAGCATTTT. The full variable domain, completed using reference TRBV28 and TRBJ1-5, is DVKVTQSSRYLVKRTGEKVFLECVQDMDHENMFWYRQDPGLGLRLIYFSYDVKMKEKGDIPEGYSVSREKKERFSLILESASTNQTSMYLCASTLGTAYSNQPQHFGDGTRLSIL.

The chain has TRBV7-2 and TRBJ1-4; D gene uncertain. The CDR3 runs to 13 residues. Deletions cut 5 bases from V and 0 bases from J, with 4 bases between. Germline V gene data show CDR1 as SGHTA and CDR2 as FQGNSA. This CDR3 is CASSRATNEKLFF. Written as DNA, the CDR3 is TGTGCCAGCAGCAGAGCAACTAATGAAAAACTGTTTTTT.

The CDR3 sequence is CATSDHLAGVTDTQYF. The CDR3 nucleotides are TGTGCCACCAGTGATCATCTAGCGGGGGTCACAGATACGCAGTATTTT. This chain uses TRBV24-1 with TRBJ2-3; the match to TRBD2 covers 10 bases. Germline values: CDR1 KGHDR, CDR2 SFDVKD. This CDR3 spans 16 amino acids. Losses at the gene ends were 3 bases for V and 2 bases for J; bases not matched to a gene: 4.

V and J are TRBV7-9 and TRBJ2-5, with 7 bases matching TRBD1. Trimming cost V 6 bases and J 0 bases; bases outside gene matches: 7. The CDR3 sequence is 15 residues long. Looked up from germline, CDR1 is SEHNR and CDR2 is FQNEAQ (reference sequence). As DNA, the CDR3 is TGTGCCAGCAGTTCCGGGACAGAATACCAAGAGACCCAGTACTTC. Its protein product is CASSSGTEYQETQYF.

This chain uses TRBV7-8 with TRBJ2-7; 10 bases fit TRBD1. The germline gives CDR1 SGHVS, CDR2 FQNEAQ. CDR3 size: 16 residues. Trimming at V came to 3 bases and at J to 2 bases, leaving 7 bases not matched to a gene. The CDR3 DNA sequence: TGTGCCAGCAGCTTCCCCCAAGGACAGGGGGCCTACGAGCAGTACTTC. It codes for CASSFPQGQGAYEQYF.

This clone appeared a few times. The chain combines TRBV18 with TRBJ2-1, with D possibly TRBD2 on 5 matching bases. V lost 3 bases and J lost 0, with 9 bases in between. Per germline, CDR1 KGHSH and CDR2 LQKENI. The CDR3 is 15 residues long. Here the CDR3 DNA reads TGTGCCAGCTCACCGGACGGGGTCTCCTACAATGAGCAGTTCTTC. This encodes CASSPDGVSYNEQFF.

This chain uses TRBV4-1 with TRBJ1-2; tentatively, D is TRBD1 (5 bases). The CDR3 spans 14 residues. V was cut by 0 bases and J by 7 bases, with 12 bases left in between. Per germline, CDR1 MGHRA and CDR2 YSYEKL. The CDR3 sequence: CASSQDRGLGGYTF. Written as DNA, the CDR3 is TGCGCCAGCAGCCAAGATAGGGGTCTTGGTGGCTACACCTTC.

The V gene is TRBV5-1, the J gene TRBJ2-1, with 7 bases matching TRBD2. Trimming removed 4 bases from V and 7 bases from J; junction bases left unmatched: 8. The CDR3 sequence is 14 residues long. Looked up from germline, CDR1 is SGHRS and CDR2 is YFSETQ. The CDR3 nucleotides read TGCGCCAGCAGCAGGAGCGGGAACTGGAATGAGCAGTTCTTC. The encoded protein is CASSRSGNWNEQFF.

V usage is TRBV28 and J usage is TRBJ2-7, with D possibly being TRBD1 (6 bases). The CDR3 covers 15 residues. CDR1 and CDR2 from the germline V gene are MDHEN and SYDVKM. Trimming took off 5 bases at V and 1 base at J, with 15 bases between the two ends. The CDR3 loop is CASSPLDRSSYEQYF. The CDR3 nucleotides are TGTGCCAGCAGTCCACTAGACAGGTCTTCCTACGAGCAGTACTTC.

As for this clone: The junction departs from the called germline gene at one end, perhaps through a read error. V gene TRBV3-1 (or the pseudogene TRBV3-2) combines with J gene TRBJ2-1, with a possible D match to TRBD2 (6 bases). The germline gives CDR1 LGHDT, CDR2 YNNKEL (reference sequence). The CDR3 is 14 amino acids. Written as DNA, the CDR3 is TGTGCCAGCAGCCCTGGGACTCCGGTCAATAAGCAGTTCTTC. Translating it yields CASSPGTPVNKQFF.

This chain links TRBV7-2 with TRBJ2-6, with D hard to call. The CDR3 extends over 14 amino acids. Germline values: CDR1 SGHTA, CDR2 FQGNSA. The V gene lost 3 bases and the J gene lost 0 bases, with 3 bases spanning the gap. The CDR3 spells CASSLSSGANVLTF. The CDR3 DNA reads TGTGCCAGCAGCTTGAGCTCTGGGGCCAACGTCCTGACTTTC.

The sample holds one count of this clone. The chain combines TRBV12-3 or TRBV12-4 with TRBJ1-5, with D possibly TRBD1 on 5 matching bases. The CDR3 runs to 13 residues. V gave up 5 bases and J gave up 4 bases, with 9 bases separating them. The CDR3 sequence is CASSGRGNQPQHF. The CDR3 DNA reads as TGTGCCAGCAGTGGACGGGGGAATCAGCCCCAGCATTTT.

The chain has TRBV28 and TRBJ2-7; D ambiguous. Trimming shortened V by 3 bases and J by 3 bases, and 12 bases separated the two germline ends. The CDR3 contains 14 residues. The germline CDR1 and CDR2 sequences are MDHEN and SYDVKM. CDR3 sequence reads: CASSFSQRIYEQYF. The DNA of the CDR3 is TGTGCCAGCAGTTTCTCACAGAGAATCTACGAGCAGTACTTC.

This chain connects TRBV7-9 to TRBJ2-1, with TRBD2 matching 10 bases. Trimming cost V 0 bases and J 10 bases; bases outside gene matches: 9. This CDR3 has 16 amino acids. Germline-derived CDR1 and CDR2 are SEHNR and FQNEAQ (reference sequence). CDR3: CASSLAGLAGVDEQFF. The CDR3 DNA sequence: TGTGCCAGCAGCTTAGCGGGCCTAGCGGGAGTAGACGAGCAGTTCTTC.

The chain uses TRBV19 and TRBJ2-1; D perhaps matches TRBD2 (6 bases). Per the germline V gene, CDR1 is LNHDA and CDR2 is SQIVND (reference sequence). Between the trimmed V and J ends, which lost 3 bases and 0 bases, there was a span of 9 bases. The CDR3 contains 15 residues. CDR3 protein: CASSMAAGSYNEQFF. The CDR3 DNA sequence: TGTGCCAGTAGTATGGCAGCGGGCTCCTACAATGAGCAGTTCTTC.